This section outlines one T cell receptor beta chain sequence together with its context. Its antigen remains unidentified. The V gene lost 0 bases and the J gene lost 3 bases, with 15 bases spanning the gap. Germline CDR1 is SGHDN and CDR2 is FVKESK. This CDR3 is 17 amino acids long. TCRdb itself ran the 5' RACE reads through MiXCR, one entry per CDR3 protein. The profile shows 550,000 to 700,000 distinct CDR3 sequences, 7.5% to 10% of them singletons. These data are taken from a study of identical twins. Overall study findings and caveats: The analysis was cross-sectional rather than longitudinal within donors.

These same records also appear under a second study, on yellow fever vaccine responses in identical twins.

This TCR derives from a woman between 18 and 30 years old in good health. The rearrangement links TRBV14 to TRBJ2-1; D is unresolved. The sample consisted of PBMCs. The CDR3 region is CASSQELFGRNYNEQFF. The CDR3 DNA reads TGTGCCAGCAGCCAAGAACTGTTCGGACGCAACTACAATGAGCAGTTCTTC.